The rows below give T cell receptor beta chains drawn from one sample of a study of shared clonotypes between healthy human individuals. Sequenced by immunoSEQ multiplex PCR; TCRdb stores in-frame clones only, minus some. The table records some 1.1 million clones, 70% to 80% of them present only once. Sequenced input: memory CD4+ T cells from PBMCs. The source of these receptors is a man aged 18 to 30 in good health. Some clones in this sample may be carry-over from other donors' samples. The CDR3 runs from the conserved cysteine through the conserved F or W. The order of the fields is CDR3 protein, V gene, clone size, J gene. Some rows mark clone size as missing; the rest say once, few, many or name a class of expanded clone.

CDR3 protein: CASSLELGRFYDYEQYF
V gene: TRBV5-1
clone size: -
J gene: TRBJ2-7

CDR3 protein: CASSLYRAAGYGYTF
V gene: TRBV28
clone size: -
J gene: TRBJ1-2

CDR3 protein: CASSYQDFRRSNQPQHF
V gene: TRBV28
clone size: -
J gene: TRBJ1-5

CDR3 protein: CASSPRTDGWGAFF
V gene: TRBV18
clone size: -
J gene: TRBJ1-1

CDR3 protein: CASSRFSTGGVSDTQYF
V gene: TRBV4-1
clone size: -
J gene: TRBJ2-3

CDR3 protein: CASSDRRAAGPLHF
V gene: TRBV2
clone size: -
J gene: TRBJ1-6

CDR3 protein: CASSPSEGGLPEAFF
V gene: TRBV27
clone size: -
J gene: TRBJ1-1

CDR3 protein: CASSSWGASGRSYNEQFF
V gene: TRBV7-9
clone size: -
J gene: TRBJ2-1

CDR3 protein: CASGGEVGGELFF
V gene: TRBV6-4
clone size: -
J gene: TRBJ2-2

CDR3 protein: CASSIQQGNTEAFF
V gene: TRBV14
clone size: few
J gene: TRBJ1-1

CDR3 protein: CASSQGYRGHVGDYGYTF
V gene: TRBV4-2
clone size: -
J gene: TRBJ1-2

CDR3 protein: CASNAGSYGYTF
V gene: TRBV10-3
clone size: once
J gene: TRBJ1-2

CDR3 protein: CASSVGLGREQYF
V gene: TRBV9
clone size: -
J gene: TRBJ2-7

CDR3 protein: CASSPYRGADQPQHF
V gene: TRBV18
clone size: -
J gene: TRBJ1-5

CDR3 protein: CASSFRAANTEAFF
V gene: TRBV2
clone size: -
J gene: TRBJ1-1

CDR3 protein: CASSPRQVQETQYF
V gene: TRBV5-1
clone size: -
J gene: TRBJ2-5

CDR3 protein: CASSEGQVNEQYF
V gene: TRBV10-1
clone size: -
J gene: TRBJ2-7

CDR3 protein: CASPTRRRTEAFF
V gene: TRBV19
clone size: -
J gene: TRBJ1-1

CDR3 protein: CASSLGIQVAGHEQFF
V gene: TRBV5-6
clone size: -
J gene: TRBJ2-1

CDR3 protein: CASTRAGPGNQPQHF
V gene: TRBV28
clone size: -
J gene: TRBJ1-5

CDR3 protein: CASSPRDRGPGGYGYTF
V gene: TRBV14
clone size: -
J gene: TRBJ1-2